This T cell receptor beta chain was sequenced in a study of vaccination effects on CD4 cells after COVID-19. Study results and limitations: Just 1 of 255 vaccine-induced clones in healthy recipients was cross-reactive.

The method was immunoSEQ multiplex PCR; TCRdb's version includes in-frame clones alone and lacks a portion of them. The sample lists tens of thousands of clones, under 70% occurring once. Viral peptide pool expansion of antigen-specific CD4+ T cells preceded sequencing in the ViraFEST assay. Subsequent to about 10 days of culture, CD4+ T cells were isolated. Vaccine recipients lacked prior SARS-CoV-2 infection and had negative nucleocapsid antibodies. On this clone itself: The antigen is unknown.

The material sequenced was CD4+ T cells from PBMCs cultured with SARS-CoV-2 spike peptides, taken before COVID-19 vaccination. The source of this sequence is a human donor who received a COVID-19 vaccine.

CDR3 sequence: CASSLLAGDSYEQYF. The CDR3 DNA sequence: TGTGCCAGCAGCTTACTTGCGGGGGATAGCTACGAGCAGTACTTC. The chain couples TRBV7-2 to TRBJ2-7, with TRBD2 matching 7 bases. The junction had 7 bases not matched to a gene; V was cut back by 2 bases and J by 3 bases. The CDR3 length is 15 residues. Germline-derived CDR1 and CDR2 are SGHTA and FQGNSA.